These 11 T cell receptor beta chains came from one sample sequenced in a study of blood T cell repertoires in COVID-19 (TCRdb year 2020). Library preparation was by the immunoSEQ multiplex PCR assay. This is the immuneACCESS table as TCRdb keeps it, with only in-frame sequences that have V and J called. A part of the clones is gone; compared with another copy, unresolved V genes explain less than half, and the rest is unexplained. Within this sample are about 140,000 clones, with around 89% of them counted one time only. About 10% of the sample is taken by the ten largest. The sample taken for sequencing was peripheral blood. The receptors stem from a woman older than 75 with acute or convalescent COVID-19.

This chain joins TRBV5-1 and TRBJ1-5, with D tentatively TRBD1 (5 bases). The length of the CDR3 is 15 residues. Per the germline V gene, CDR1 is SGHRS and CDR2 is YFSETQ. Trimming took 1 base from V and 9 from J, leaving 17 bases between them. The CDR3 loop is CASSLTAGEGLPQHF. CDR3 in DNA: TGCGCCAGCAGCTTGACGGCGGGGGAGGGATTGCCCCAGCATTTT.

The gene calls are TRBV7-9 and TRBJ1-5; D is unresolved. The V end was cut by 0 bases, the J end by 7 bases, with 13 bases between. The germline CDR1 and CDR2 sequences are SEHNR and FQNEAQ (reference sequence). The CDR3 spans 15 residues. The CDR3 region is CASSLAKAGRQPQHF. Here the CDR3 DNA reads TGTGCCAGCAGCTTAGCGAAGGCGGGCCGGCAGCCCCAGCATTTT.

CDR3 sequence: CASSQVGLNTGELFF. CDR3 nucleotides: TGTGCCAGCAGCCAAGTGGGCCTAAACACCGGGGAGCTGTTTTTT. The chain joins TRBV4-2 to TRBJ2-2; no definite D call. The CDR3 runs to 15 residues. CDR1 and CDR2 (germline): LGHNA, YNFKEQ. Trimming stripped 1 base from V and 2 bases from J, with 8 bases between.

J is TRBJ2-2 and V is TRBV6-6, with a weak D call TRBD2 (6 bases). The CDR3 contains 16 residues. The germline V gene has CDR1 MNHNY and CDR2 SVGAGI (reference sequence). Trimming removed 0 bases at V and 5 bases at J, with 13 bases between. CDR3 nucleotides: TGTGCCAGCAGTTACTCTCCGGGGGAATGGACCGGGGAGCTGTTTTTT. Protein: CASSYSPGEWTGELFF.

V is TRBV7-9 and J is TRBJ1-1; TRBD1 agrees at 9 bases. V lost 4 bases, J lost 6 bases, and 6 bases stayed unmatched. CDR1 is SEHNR and CDR2 is FQNEAQ in the germline V gene (reference sequence). This CDR3 has 14 amino acids. The CDR3 sequence: CASSSRDRASEAFF. CDR3 nucleotides: TGTGCCAGCAGCTCCCGGGACAGGGCTTCTGAAGCTTTCTTT.

J is TRBJ1-2 and V is TRBV18, with 9 bases that match TRBD1. The CDR3 contains 16 residues. The V segment lost 2 bases and the J segment 3 bases; nucleotides outside the gene matches: 7. The germline V gene encodes CDR1 KGHSH and CDR2 LQKENI. CDR3 bases: TGTGCCAGCTCACCAGCGGGGGGACAGGGAGACTATGGCTACACCTTC. This codes for CASSPAGGQGDYGYTF.

In nucleotides, the CDR3 is TGTGCCAGCAGGGTGGGACAGGGGTCTGGCTACACCTTC. This translates into CASRVGQGSGYTF. The chain combines TRBV6-5 with TRBJ1-2; 10 bases fit TRBD1. J gave up 7 bases and V 6 bases, and 5 bases lay outside the gene matches. This CDR3 is built from 13 residues. Germline CDR1 MNHEY, CDR2 SVGAGI.

The rearrangement joins TRBV15 to TRBJ2-5, with a tentative D call TRBD2 (7 bases). V gave up 0 bases and J gave up 5 bases, with 19 bases separating them. The germline CDR1 and CDR2 sequences are LNHNV and YYDKDF (reference sequence). The CDR3 length is 17 residues. CDR3 bases: TGTGCCACCAGCAGAGATGGGTCTGGGGGGGCCTGGGAGACCCAGTACTTC. Its protein product is CATSRDGSGGAWETQYF.

The CDR3: CASSQMTGLGGYTF. The CDR3 DNA is TGCGCCAGCAGCCAAATGACAGGCTTGGGAGGCTACACCTTC. The V call is TRBV4-1, the J call TRBJ1-2, with D perhaps TRBD1 (6 bases). Germline V gives CDR1 MGHRA, CDR2 YSYEKL. Trimming took 2 bases from V and 8 from J, leaving 15 bases between them. The length of the CDR3 is 14 residues.

The chain has TRBV19 and TRBJ2-1; 8 nucleotides match TRBD2. J lost 7 bases, V lost 3 bases, and 8 bases had no gene match. Germline assignment: CDR1 LNHDA and CDR2 SQIVND (reference sequence). This CDR3 has 15 amino acids. CDR3: CASSIASGGVNEQFF. The CDR3 DNA is TGTGCCAGTAGTATCGCCAGCGGGGGAGTAAATGAGCAGTTCTTC.

J is TRBJ1-2 and V is TRBV28; TRBD1 matches 12 bases. V trimming: 7 bases; J trimming: 2 bases; junction bases outside the gene matches: 11. CDR1 and CDR2 (germline): MDHEN, SYDVKM. CDR3 size: 17 residues. CDR3 coding DNA: TGTGCCAGCACCCCGGGTGGGACAGGGGGCCTAAACTATGGCTACACCTTC. It encodes CASTPGGTGGLNYGYTF.